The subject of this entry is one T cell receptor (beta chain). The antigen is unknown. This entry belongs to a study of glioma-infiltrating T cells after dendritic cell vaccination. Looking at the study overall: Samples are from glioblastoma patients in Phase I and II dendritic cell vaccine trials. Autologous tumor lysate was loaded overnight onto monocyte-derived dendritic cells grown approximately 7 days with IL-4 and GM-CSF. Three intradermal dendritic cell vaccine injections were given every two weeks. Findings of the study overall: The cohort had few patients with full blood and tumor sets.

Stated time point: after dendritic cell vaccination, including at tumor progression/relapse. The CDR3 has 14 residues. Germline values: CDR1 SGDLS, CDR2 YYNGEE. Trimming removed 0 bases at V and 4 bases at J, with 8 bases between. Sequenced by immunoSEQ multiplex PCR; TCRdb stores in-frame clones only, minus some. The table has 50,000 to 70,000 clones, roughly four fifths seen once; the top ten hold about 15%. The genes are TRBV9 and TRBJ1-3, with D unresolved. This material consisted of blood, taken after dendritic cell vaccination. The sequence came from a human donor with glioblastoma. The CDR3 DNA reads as TGTGCCAGCAGCGTAGGAGGGCCCGGAAACACCATATATTTT. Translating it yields CASSVGGPGNTIYF.